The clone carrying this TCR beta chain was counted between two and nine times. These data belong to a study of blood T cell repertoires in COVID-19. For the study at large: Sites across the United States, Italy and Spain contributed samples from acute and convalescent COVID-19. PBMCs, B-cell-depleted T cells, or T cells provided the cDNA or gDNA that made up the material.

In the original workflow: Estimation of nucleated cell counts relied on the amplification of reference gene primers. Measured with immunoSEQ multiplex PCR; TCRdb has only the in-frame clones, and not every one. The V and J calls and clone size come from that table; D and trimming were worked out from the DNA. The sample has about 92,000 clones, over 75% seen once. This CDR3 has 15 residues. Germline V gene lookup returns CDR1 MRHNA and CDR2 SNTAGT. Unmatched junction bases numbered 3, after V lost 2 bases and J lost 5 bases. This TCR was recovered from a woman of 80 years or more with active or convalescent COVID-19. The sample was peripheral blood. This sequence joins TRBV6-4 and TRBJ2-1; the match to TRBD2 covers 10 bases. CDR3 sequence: CASSDLAGANNEQFF. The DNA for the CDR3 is TGTGCCAGCAGTGACCTAGCGGGGGCCAACAATGAGCAGTTCTTC.